This entry concerns a single T cell receptor (beta chain). No antigen is known for it. This record comes from a study of cytomegalovirus exposure and HLA in healthy donors. The donors gave bone marrow, and they were healthy. Primers: 60 Vbeta forward and 13 Jbeta reverse. TCRdb's copy holds only in-frame clones and misses some; the assay was immunoSEQ multiplex PCR. The profile shows roughly 100,000 clones, approximately 71% of them singletons. Study-wide points: Later analysis identified a missense DCLRE1C variant that was linked to TCR beta V- and J-gene trimming. Later analysis reportedly placed an Asian-associated ancestry cluster below the roughly 600-donor mean in N-insertions. Some segments of the V type, notably TRBV6-2 and TRBV6-3, were excluded as indistinguishable.

CDR1 and CDR2 from the germline V gene are SGDLS and YYNGEE. V was pared by 2 bases and J by 1 base, with 7 bases between. CDR3 length: 15 amino acids. This sequence was found in a man aged 40-49 years in good health and CMV-seronegative. The chain employs TRBV9 and TRBJ2-6, with a weak D call TRBD2 (6 bases). Sequencing was performed on PBMCs. The CDR3: CASSVGGSGANVLTF. As DNA, the CDR3 is TGTGCCAGCAGCGTGGGGGGATCTGGGGCCAACGTCCTGACTTTC. Complete variable domain (other parts from reference TRBV9 and TRBJ2-6): DSGVTQTPKHLITATGQRVTLRCSPRSGDLSVYWYQQSLDQGLQFLIQYYNGEERAKGNILERFSAQQFPDLHSELNLSSLELGDSALYFCASSVGGSGANVLTFGAGSRLTVL.